A single sample is the source of the 5 T cell receptor beta chains below, sequenced in a study of identical twins. TCRdb re-analysed the 5' RACE reads in MiXCR, keeping a single row per CDR3 protein. The table lists around 650,000 distinct CDR3 sequences, 7.1% of them singletons. These data were also filed under a second study, of yellow fever vaccine responses in identical twins.

Material: PBMCs. Every receptor here comes from a woman in her late teens or twenties in good health.

This chain connects TRBV28 to TRBJ2-1; D is perhaps TRBD2 (6 bases). CDR1 is MDHEN, CDR2 SYDVKM, per germline. This CDR3 has 11 residues. Trimming shortened V by 6 bases and J by 6 bases, and 6 bases separated the two germline ends. CDR3 sequence reads: CASRAGNEQFF. In nucleotides, the CDR3 is TGTGCCAGCAGAGCGGGCAATGAGCAGTTCTTC.

The CDR3 loop reads CASSRDRYNEQFF. CDR3 DNA: TGTGCCAGCAGCCGCGACCGCTACAATGAGCAGTTCTTC. The chain combines TRBV7-3 with TRBJ2-1; D ambiguous. The CDR3 sequence is 13 residues long. Trimming removed 5 bases from V and 3 bases from J, with 8 bases in between. The V gene's germline CDR1 is SGHTA and CDR2 FQGTGA.

This clonotype occurred many times. This chain links TRBV10-3 with TRBJ1-1; TRBD1 might be the D (5 bases). This CDR3 has 14 amino acids. Germline values: CDR1 ENHRY, CDR2 SYGVKD. Trimming pared 4 bases from V and 0 bases from J, leaving 9 bases between. CDR3 sequence (DNA): TGTGCCATCAGTGTGGGGGTGATGAACACTGAAGCTTTCTTT. It encodes CAISVGVMNTEAFF.

The V call is TRBV7-3, the J call TRBJ1-4; D is perhaps TRBD1 (6 bases). This CDR3 is built from 17 residues. Germline V gene data show CDR1 as SGHTA and CDR2 as FQGTGA. Trimming removed 6 bases at V and 0 bases at J, with 17 bases between. CDR3 sequence reads: CASSSPGHRSTNEKLFF. DNA of the CDR3: TGTGCCAGCAGTTCACCGGGACACCGTTCAACTAATGAAAAACTGTTTTTT. Supplemented by reference TRBV7-3 and TRBJ1-4, the full variable domain reads GAGVSQTPSNKVTEKGKYVELRCDPISGHTALYWYRQSLGQGPEFLIYFQGTGAADDSGLPNDRFFAVRPEGSVSTLKIQRTERGDSAVYLCASSSPGHRSTNEKLFFGSGTQLSVL.

The J gene is TRBJ2-3, the V gene TRBV29-1; the D is unclear. V gave up 4 bases and J gave up 2 bases, with 10 bases separating them. The CDR3 has 13 residues. Germline loops: CDR1 SQVTM, CDR2 ANQGSEA. The chain's CDR3 is CSVVRPFTDTQYF. CDR3 DNA sequence: TGCAGCGTTGTTCGGCCCTTCACAGATACGCAGTATTTT.